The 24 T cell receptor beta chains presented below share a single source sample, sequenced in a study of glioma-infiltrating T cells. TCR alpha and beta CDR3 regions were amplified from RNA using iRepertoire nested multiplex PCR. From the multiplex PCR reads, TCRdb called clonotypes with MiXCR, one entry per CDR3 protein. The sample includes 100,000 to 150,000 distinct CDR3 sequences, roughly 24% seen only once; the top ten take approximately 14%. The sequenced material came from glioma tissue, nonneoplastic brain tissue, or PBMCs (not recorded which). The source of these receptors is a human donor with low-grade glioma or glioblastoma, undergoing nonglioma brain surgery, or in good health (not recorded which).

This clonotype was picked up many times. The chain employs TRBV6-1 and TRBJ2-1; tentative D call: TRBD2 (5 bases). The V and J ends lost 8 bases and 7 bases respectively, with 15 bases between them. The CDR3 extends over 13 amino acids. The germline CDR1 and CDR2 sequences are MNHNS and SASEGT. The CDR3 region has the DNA TGTGCCAGCGTACAGCGGAGAGGGAATGAGCAGTTCTTC. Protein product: CASVQRRGNEQFF.

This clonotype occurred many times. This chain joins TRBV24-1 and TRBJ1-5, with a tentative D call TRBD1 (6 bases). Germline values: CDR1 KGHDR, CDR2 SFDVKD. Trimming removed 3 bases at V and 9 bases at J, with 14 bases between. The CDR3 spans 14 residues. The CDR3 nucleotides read TGTGCCACCAGTGATCTAACAGGGACAACGCCCCAGCATTTT. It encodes CATSDLTGTTPQHF.

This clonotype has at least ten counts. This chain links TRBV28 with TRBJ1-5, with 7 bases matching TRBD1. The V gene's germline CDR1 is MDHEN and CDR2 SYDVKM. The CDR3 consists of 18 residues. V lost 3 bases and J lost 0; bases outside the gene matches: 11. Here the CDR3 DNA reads TGTGCCAGCAGTTTCGGGACAGCCTCTCCCCTTAGCAATCAGCCCCAGCATTTT. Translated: CASSFGTASPLSNQPQHF.

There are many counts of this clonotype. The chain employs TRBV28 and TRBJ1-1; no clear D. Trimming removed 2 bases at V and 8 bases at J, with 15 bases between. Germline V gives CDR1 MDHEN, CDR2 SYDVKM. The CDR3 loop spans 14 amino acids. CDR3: CASSLEALRAEAFF. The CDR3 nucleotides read TGTGCCAGCAGTTTAGAGGCCTTGAGGGCGGAAGCTTTCTTT.

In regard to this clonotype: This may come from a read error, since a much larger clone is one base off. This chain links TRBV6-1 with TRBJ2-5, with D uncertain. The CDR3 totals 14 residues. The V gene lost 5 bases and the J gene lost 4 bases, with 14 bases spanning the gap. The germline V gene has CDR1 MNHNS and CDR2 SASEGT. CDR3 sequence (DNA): TGTGCCAGCAGTTTCGGGCCGCTACGAGAGACCCAGTACTTC. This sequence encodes CASSFGPLRETQYF.

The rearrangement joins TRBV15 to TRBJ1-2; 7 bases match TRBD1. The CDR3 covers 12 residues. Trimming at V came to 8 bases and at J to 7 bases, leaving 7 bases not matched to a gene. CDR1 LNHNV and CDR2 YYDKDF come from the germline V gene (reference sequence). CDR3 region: CATRRHRGGYTF. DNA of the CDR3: TGTGCCACCCGCCGTCACAGGGGTGGCTACACCTTC.

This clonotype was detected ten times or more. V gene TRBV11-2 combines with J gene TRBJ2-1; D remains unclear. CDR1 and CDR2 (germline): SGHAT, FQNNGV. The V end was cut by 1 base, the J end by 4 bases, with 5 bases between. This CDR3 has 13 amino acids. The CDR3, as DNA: TGTGCCAGCAGCTTAGGGATATACAATGAGCAGTTCTTC. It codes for CASSLGIYNEQFF.

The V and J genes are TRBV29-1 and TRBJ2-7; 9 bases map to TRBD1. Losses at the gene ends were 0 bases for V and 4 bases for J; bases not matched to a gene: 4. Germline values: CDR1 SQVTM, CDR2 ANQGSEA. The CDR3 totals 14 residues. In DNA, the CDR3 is TGCAGCGTTGAAGAGTCGGGACAGGGTTACGAGCAGTACTTC. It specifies CSVEESGQGYEQYF.

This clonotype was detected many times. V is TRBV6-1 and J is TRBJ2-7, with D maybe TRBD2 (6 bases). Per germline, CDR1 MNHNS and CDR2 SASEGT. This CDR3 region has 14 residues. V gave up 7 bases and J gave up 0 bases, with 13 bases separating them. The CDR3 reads CASTLGGTSYEQYF. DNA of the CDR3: TGTGCCAGCACTCTGGGCGGGACCTCCTACGAGCAGTACTTC.

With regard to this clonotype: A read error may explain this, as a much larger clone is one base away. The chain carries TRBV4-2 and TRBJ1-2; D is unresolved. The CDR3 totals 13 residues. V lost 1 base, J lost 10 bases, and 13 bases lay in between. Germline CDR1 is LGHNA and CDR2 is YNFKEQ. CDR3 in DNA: TGTGCCAGCAGCCAAGTAGAACGGGATGTCTACACCTTC. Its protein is CASSQVERDVYTF.

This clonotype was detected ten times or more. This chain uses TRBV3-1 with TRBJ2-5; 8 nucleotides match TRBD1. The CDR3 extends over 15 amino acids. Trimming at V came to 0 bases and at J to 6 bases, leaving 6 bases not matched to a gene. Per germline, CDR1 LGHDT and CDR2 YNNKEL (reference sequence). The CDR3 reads CASSQDRTGQKTQYF. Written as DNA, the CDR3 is TGTGCCAGCAGCCAAGATCGGACAGGGCAGAAGACCCAGTACTTC.

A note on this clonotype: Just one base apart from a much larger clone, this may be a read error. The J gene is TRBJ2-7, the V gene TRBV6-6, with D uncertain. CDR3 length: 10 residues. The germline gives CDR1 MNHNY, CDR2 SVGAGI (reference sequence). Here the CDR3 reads CASSDNPQYF. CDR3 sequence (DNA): TGCGCCAGCAGTGATAATCCGCAGTACTTC.

CDR3 bases: TGTGCCAGTAGTCCCTCCGGCCCTCAGTCCGGAGAGACCCAGTACTTC. This codes for CASSPSGPQSGETQYF. The V and J genes are TRBV19 and TRBJ2-5, with no clear D. CDR1 and CDR2 from the germline V gene are LNHDA and SQIVND (reference sequence). The CDR3 is 16 amino acids. The V end lost 5 bases, the J end lost 4 bases, and 20 bases lay between the germline ends.

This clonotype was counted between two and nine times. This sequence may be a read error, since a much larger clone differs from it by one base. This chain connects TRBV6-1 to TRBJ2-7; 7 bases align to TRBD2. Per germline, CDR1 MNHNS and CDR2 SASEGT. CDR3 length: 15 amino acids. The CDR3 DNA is TGTGTCAGCAGCAGCGGGAACAGCCTATCCTACGAGCAGTACTTC. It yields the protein CVSSSGNSLSYEQYF.

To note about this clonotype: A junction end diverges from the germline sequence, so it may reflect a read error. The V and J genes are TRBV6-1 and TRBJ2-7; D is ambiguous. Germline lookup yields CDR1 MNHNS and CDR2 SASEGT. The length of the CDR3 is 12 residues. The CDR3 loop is CARRRPGSAPSF. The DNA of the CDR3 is TGTGCCCGCCGGCGGCCCGGGTCCGCGCCGTCCTTC.

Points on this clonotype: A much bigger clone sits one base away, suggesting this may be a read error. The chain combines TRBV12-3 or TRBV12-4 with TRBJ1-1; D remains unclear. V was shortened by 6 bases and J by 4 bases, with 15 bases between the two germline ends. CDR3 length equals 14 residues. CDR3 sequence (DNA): TGTGCCAGCAGACCCACGAGGATGAGCACTGAAGCTTTCTTT. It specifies CASRPTRMSTEAFF.

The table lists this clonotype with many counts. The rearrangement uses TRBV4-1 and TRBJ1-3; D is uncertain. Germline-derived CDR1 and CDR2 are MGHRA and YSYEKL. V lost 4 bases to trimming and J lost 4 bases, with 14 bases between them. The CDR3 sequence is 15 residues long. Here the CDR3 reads CASSPPLRAGNTIYF. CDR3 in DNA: TGCGCCAGCAGCCCTCCCCTGAGGGCCGGAAACACCATATATTTT.

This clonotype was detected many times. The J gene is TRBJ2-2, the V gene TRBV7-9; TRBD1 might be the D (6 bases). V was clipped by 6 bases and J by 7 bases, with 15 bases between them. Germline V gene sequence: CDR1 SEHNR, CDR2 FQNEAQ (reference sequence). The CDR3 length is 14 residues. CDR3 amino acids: CASRATGLSGELFF. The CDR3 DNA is TGTGCCAGCAGGGCCACAGGGTTGAGCGGGGAGCTGTTTTTT.

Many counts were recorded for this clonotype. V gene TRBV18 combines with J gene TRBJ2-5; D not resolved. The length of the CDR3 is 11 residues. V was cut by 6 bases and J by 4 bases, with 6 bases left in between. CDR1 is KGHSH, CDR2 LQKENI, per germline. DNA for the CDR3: TGTGCCAGCTCGTCATCAGAGACCCAGTACTTC. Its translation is CASSSSETQYF.

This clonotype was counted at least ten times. The CDR3 sequence is CASSEQGERGYTF. DNA of the CDR3: TGTGCCAGCAGTGAGCAGGGGGAGAGGGGCTACACCTTC. The J gene is TRBJ1-2, the V gene TRBV6-1, with TRBD1 identical over 7 bases. Losses at the gene ends were 3 bases for V and 8 bases for J; bases not matched to a gene: 6. This CDR3 comprises 13 residues. CDR1 and CDR2 from the germline V gene are MNHNS and SASEGT.

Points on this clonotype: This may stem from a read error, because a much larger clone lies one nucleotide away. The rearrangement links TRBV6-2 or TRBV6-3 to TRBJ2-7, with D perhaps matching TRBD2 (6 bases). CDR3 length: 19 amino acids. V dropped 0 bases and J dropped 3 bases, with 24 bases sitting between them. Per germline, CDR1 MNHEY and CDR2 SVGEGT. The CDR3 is CASSYSMANSGSSGYEQYF. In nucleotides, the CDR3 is TGTGCCAGCAGTTACTCGATGGCGAATAGCGGTAGTAGCGGCTACGAGCAGTACTTC.

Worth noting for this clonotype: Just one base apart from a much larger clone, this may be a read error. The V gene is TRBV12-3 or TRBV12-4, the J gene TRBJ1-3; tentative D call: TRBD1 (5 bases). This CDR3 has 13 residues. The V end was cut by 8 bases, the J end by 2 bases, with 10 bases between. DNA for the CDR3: TGTGCCAGCGAGTGGGGCGCTGGAAACACCATATATTTT. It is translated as CASEWGAGNTIYF.

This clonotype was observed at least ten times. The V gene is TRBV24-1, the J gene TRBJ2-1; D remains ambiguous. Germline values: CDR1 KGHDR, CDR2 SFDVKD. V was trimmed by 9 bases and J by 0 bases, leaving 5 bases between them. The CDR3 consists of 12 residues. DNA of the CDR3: TGTGCCACCCGAAGCTCCTACAATGAGCAGTTCTTC. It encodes CATRSSYNEQFF.

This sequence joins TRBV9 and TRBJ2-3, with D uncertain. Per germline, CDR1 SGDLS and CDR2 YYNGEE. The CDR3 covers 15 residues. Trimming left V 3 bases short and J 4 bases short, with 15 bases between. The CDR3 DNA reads TGTGCCAGCAGCGCCACCTCTGGTGGGCCAGATACGCAGTATTTT. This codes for CASSATSGGPDTQYF. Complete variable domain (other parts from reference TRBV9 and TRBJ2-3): DSGVTQTPKHLITATGQRVTLRCSPRSGDLSVYWYQQSLDQGLQFLIQYYNGEERAKGNILERFSAQQFPDLHSELNLSSLELGDSALYFCASSATSGGPDTQYFGPGTRLTVL.